This T cell receptor beta chain was captured in a study of blood T cell repertoires in COVID-19. Those who participated ranged in age from roughly 18 to 89 years and resided in around 22 US areas. Donors of Cohort 3 who recovered were those that had two negative PCRs, clearance, or symptom resolution. Assay used: immunoSEQ multiplex PCR; TCRdb lists only in-frame clones, some missing. Of 330,000 or so clones listed, over 75% are singletons. V was clipped by 4 bases and J by 2 bases, with 14 bases between them. The CDR3 extends over 15 amino acids. The germline CDR1 and CDR2 sequences are MNHEY and SVGAGI.

The V gene is TRBV6-5, the J gene TRBJ2-5; D might be TRBD1 (6 bases). The sequenced sample consisted of PBMCs or T cells enriched from blood (not recorded which). The clonotype was recovered from a man aged 25 to 40 who had recovered from COVID-19. This chain's CDR3 is CASSFFGQLQETQYF. CDR3 coding DNA: TGTGCCAGCAGTTTTTTCGGACAGCTACAAGAGACCCAGTACTTC.